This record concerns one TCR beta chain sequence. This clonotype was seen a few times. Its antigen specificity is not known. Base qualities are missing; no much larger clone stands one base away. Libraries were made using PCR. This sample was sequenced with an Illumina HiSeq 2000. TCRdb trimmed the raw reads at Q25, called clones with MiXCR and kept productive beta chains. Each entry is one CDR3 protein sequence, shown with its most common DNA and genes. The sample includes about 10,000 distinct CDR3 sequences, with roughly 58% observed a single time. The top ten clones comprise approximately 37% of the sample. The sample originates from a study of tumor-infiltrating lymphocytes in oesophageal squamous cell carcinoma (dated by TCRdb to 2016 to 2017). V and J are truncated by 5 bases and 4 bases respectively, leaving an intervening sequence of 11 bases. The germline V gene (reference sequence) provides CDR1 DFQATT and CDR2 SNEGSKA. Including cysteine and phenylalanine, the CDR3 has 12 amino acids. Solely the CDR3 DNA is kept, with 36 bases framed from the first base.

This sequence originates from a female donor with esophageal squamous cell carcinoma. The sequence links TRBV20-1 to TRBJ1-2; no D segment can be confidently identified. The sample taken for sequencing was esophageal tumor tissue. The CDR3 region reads CSAPGDGYGYTF. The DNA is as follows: TGCAGTGCTCCCGGTGATGGCTATGGCTACACCTTC.